This TCR beta chain was recorded in a study of cytomegalovirus exposure and HLA in healthy donors. At the level of the study: Unique TCRs from HLA-typed donors, 65 million to 85 million of them, were held in an early data release.

Germline V CDR1 and CDR2: SGHTA, FQGNSA. The CDR3 spans 16 residues. The V gene end was trimmed by 5 bases and the J gene end by 2 bases; junction bases not matched to a gene: 10. As regards this clone: Its antigen is not known.

Regarding the study as a whole: Over 150 TCR beta chains were listed as cytomegalovirus-associated. Specificity of a few CMV-associated chains for CMV antigens was verified in vitro. An observed cluster of highly shared sequence variants was recorded as a likely sequencing artifact.

A multiplex PCR was run with 60 Vbeta primers and 13 Jbeta primers. The repertoire was sequenced with immunoSEQ multiplex PCR; TCRdb's copy has only in-frame clones and lacks some. Seen here are approximately 110,000 clones, 65% to 80% observed once, and the top ten hold around 5%. The sequence derives from a man aged 25 to 45 in good health and CMV-seropositive. The sequencing input was PBMCs. The J gene is TRBJ2-7, the V gene TRBV7-2, with 9 bases identical to TRBD1. CDR3 protein: CASSGLGQGQPYEQYF. The CDR3 region has the DNA TGTGCCAGCAGCGGCCTTGGACAGGGGCAGCCCTACGAGCAGTACTTC.